This T cell receptor (beta chain) is from a study of CD8+CD57+ T cells in acquired aplastic anemia. Turning to the study itself: Average DNA yield from sorted CD4+ and CD8+ cells was approximately 3 ug.

Concerning this clonotype: One base away lies a much larger clone, so this may be a sequencing read error.

The template for TCR beta VDJ and CDR3 sequence profiling was genomic DNA. TCRdb processed the reads anew with MiXCR; each CDR3 protein has one entry. The sample has around 170,000 distinct CDR3 sequences; around 45% are singletons. Before being chosen for sequencing, patients had shown CD8+CD57+ cell expansion by flow cytometry. With V trimmed by 4 bases and J by 6 bases, 10 bases remained unmatched. Per germline, CDR1 SGHRS and CDR2 YFSETQ. The CDR3 extends over 15 amino acids. This receptor was taken from a human donor with aplastic anemia. The sequencing input was sorted CD4+, CD8+, or CD8+CD57+ T cells (not recorded which) from PBMCs. The rearrangement uses TRBV5-1 and TRBJ2-7; 10 nucleotides align to TRBD1. This CDR3 reads CASSPPGTGVSEQYF. CDR3 in DNA: TGCGCCAGCAGCCCTCCCGGGACAGGGGTAAGCGAGCAGTACTTC.